This T cell receptor beta chain was recorded in a study of T cell changes during pregnancy in multiple sclerosis. The method was immunoSEQ multiplex PCR; TCRdb's version includes in-frame clones alone and lacks a portion of them. There are about 72,000 clones in the sample; roughly 89% occur only once, and roughly 0.8% lies in the top ten. CDR1 and CDR2 from the germline V gene are SEHNR and FQNEAQ (reference sequence). With 4 bases clipped from V and 8 bases from J, the junction kept 9 bases outside the gene matches. The CDR3 covers 15 residues. The rearrangement links TRBV7-9 to TRBJ2-1, with 9 bases that match TRBD1. This receptor was identified in a female donor with multiple sclerosis, enrolled in a pregnancy study. The material was peripheral blood, obtained in the second trimester of pregnancy. Written as DNA, the CDR3 is TGTGCCAGCAGCTCCTGGACAGGGGCGGGCGATGAGCAGTTCTTC. Translating it yields CASSSWTGAGDEQFF.